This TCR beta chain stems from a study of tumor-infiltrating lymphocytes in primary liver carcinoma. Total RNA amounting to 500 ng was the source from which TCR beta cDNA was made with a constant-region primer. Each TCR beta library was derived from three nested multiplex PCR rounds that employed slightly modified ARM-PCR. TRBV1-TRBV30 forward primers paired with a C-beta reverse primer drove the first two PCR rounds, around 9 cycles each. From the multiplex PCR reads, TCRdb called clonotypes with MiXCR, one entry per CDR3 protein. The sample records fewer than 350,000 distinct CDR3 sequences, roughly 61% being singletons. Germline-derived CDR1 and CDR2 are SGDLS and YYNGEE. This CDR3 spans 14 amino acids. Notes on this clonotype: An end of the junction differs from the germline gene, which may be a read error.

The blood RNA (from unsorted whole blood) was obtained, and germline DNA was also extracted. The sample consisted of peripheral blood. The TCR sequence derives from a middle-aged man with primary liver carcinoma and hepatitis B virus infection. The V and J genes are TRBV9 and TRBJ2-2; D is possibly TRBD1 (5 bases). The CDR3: CASSVEGNTVELFF. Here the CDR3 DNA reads TGTGCCAGCAGCGTAGAGGGGAACACCGTGGAGCTGTTTTTT.